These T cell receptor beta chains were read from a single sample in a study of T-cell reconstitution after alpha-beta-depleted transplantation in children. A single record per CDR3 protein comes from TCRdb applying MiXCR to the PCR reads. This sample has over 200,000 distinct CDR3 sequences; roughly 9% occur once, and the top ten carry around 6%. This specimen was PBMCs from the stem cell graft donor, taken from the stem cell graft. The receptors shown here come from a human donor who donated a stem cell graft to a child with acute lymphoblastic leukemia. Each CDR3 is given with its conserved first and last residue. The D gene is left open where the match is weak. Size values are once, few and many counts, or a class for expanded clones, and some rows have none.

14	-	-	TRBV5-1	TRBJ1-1	CASSPVGVGTEAFF	TGCGCCAGCAGCCCAGTCGGGGTAGGCACTGAAGCTTTCTTT
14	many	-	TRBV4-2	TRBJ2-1	CASTEPGVSNEQFF	TGTGCCAGCACCGAACCCGGGGTGAGCAATGAGCAGTTCTTC
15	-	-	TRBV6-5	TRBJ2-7	CASSYGGSPTYEQYF	TGTGCCAGCAGTTACGGCGGGTCCCCAACCTACGAGCAGTACTTC
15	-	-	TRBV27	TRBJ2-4	CASRRSGVAKNIQYF	TGTGCCAGCAGGCGTTCAGGGGTAGCCAAAAACATTCAGTACTTC
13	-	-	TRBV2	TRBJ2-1	CASSAPRNNEQFF	TGTGCCAGCAGTGCCCCACGTAACAATGAGCAGTTCTTC
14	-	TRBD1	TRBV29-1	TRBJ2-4	CSVWTGRTKNIQYF	TGCAGCGTGTGGACAGGGAGGACCAAAAACATTCAGTACTTC
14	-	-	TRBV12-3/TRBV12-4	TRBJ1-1	CASSFHEGGTEAFF	TGTGCCAGCAGTTTTCATGAGGGGGGCACTGAAGCTTTCTTT
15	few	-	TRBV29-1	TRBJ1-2	CSVEEGNRARDGYTF	TGCAGCGTTGAAGAGGGGAACAGAGCTAGGGATGGCTACACCTTC
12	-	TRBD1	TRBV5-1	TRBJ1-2	CASSLVQGEYTF	TGCGCCAGCAGCTTGGTACAGGGGGAATACACCTTC
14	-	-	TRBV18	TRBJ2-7	CASSPPNLGNEQYF	TGTGCCAGCTCACCACCGAATTTGGGGAACGAGCAGTACTTC
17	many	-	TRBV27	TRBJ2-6	CASSLGGGGFGANVLTF	TGTGCCAGCAGTTTAGGCGGTGGTGGGTTCGGGGCCAACGTCCTGACTTTC
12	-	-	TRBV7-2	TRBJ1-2	CASSYVGRGYTF	TGTGCCAGCAGCTACGTTGGTCGGGGCTACACCTTC